These 2 T cell receptor beta chains originate from one sample sequenced in a study of chemoradiotherapy in HPV16-positive cancers. Only in-frame clones appear in the TCRdb table, and some are missing; sequencing was by immunoSEQ multiplex PCR. The table lists about 24,000 clones, around 94% of them singletons, with over 2.5% in the top ten. This material was acquired from a patient who underwent chemoradiotherapy. All receptors come from a human donor with HPV-associated anogenital cancer.

This chain links TRBV5-1 with TRBJ2-5; D unclear. From germline, CDR1 is SGHRS and CDR2 YFSETQ. V lost 0 bases, J lost 2 bases, and 8 bases lay in between. There are 14 residues in the CDR3. CDR3 region: CASSLVQNQETQYF. The CDR3 nucleotides read TGCGCCAGCAGCTTGGTGCAGAATCAAGAGACCCAGTACTTC.

The rearrangement uses TRBV5-1 and TRBJ2-1; a possible D gene is TRBD2 (6 bases). From germline, CDR1 is SGHRS and CDR2 YFSETQ. The CDR3 length is 14 residues. Trimming took 4 bases from V and 6 from J, leaving 14 bases between them. The CDR3 DNA sequence: TGCGCCAGCAGCCGGGACTTCGGCCGCAATGAGCAGTTCTTC. This encodes CASSRDFGRNEQFF.